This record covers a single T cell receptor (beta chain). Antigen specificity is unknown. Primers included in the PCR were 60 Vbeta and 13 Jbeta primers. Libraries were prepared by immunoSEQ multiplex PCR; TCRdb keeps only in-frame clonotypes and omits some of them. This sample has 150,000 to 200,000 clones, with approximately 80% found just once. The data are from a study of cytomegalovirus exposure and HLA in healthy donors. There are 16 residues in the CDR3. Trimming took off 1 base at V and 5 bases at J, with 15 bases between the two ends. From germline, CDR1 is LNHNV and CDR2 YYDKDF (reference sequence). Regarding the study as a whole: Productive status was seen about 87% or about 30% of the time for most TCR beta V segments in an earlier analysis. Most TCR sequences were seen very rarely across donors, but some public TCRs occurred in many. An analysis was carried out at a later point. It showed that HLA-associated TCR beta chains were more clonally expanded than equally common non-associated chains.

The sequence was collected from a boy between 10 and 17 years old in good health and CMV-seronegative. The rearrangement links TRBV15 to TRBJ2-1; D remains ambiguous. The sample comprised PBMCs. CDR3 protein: CATSRVPHSSDNEQFF. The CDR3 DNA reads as TGTGCCACCAGCAGAGTACCCCATAGTTCCGACAATGAGCAGTTCTTC.